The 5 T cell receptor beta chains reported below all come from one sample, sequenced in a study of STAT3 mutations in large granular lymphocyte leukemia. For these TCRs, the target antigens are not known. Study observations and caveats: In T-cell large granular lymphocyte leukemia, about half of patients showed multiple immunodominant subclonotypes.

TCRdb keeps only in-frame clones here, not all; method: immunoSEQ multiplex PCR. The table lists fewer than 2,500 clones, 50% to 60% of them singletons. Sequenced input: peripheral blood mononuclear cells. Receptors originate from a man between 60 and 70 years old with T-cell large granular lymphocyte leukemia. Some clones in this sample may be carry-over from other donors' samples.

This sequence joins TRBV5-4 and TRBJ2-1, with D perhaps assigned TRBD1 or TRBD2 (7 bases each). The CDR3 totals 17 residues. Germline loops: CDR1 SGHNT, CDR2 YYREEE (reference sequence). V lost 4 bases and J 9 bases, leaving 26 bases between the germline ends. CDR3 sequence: CASSPGSGRGLYGEQFF. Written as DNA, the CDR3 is TGTGCCAGCAGCCCCGGGAGTGGGAGGGGGCTCTACGGTGAGCAGTTCTTC.

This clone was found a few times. The CDR3, as DNA: TGTGCCAGCACCCAGGGAAATGAAAAACTGTTTTTT. It specifies CASTQGNEKLFF. The chain employs TRBV25-1 and TRBJ1-4; maybe TRBD1 (5 bases). The CDR3 consists of 12 residues. Germline V lookup: CDR1 MGHDK, CDR2 SYGVNS. The ends were cut back, 7 bases at V and 5 bases at J, with 8 bases in the middle.

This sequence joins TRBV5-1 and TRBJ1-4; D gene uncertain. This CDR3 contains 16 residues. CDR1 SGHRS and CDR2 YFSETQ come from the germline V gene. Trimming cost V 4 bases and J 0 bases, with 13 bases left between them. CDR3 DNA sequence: TGCGCCAGCAGCCTCCAAGGTGGGGCAACTAATGAAAAACTGTTTTTT. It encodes CASSLQGGATNEKLFF.

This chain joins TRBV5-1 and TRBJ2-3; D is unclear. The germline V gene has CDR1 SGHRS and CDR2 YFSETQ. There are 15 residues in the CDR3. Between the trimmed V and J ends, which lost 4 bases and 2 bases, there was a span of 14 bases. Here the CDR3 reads CASSLGGVPTDTQYF. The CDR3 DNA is TGCGCCAGCAGCCTCGGCGGTGTTCCCACAGATACGCAGTATTTT.

The CDR3 DNA reads TGTGCCACCAGCAGAGATTTATACGCCTACGAGCAGTACTTC. Its protein is CATSRDLYAYEQYF. The rearrangement links TRBV15 to TRBJ2-7; D unclear. Trimming cost V 0 bases and J 2 bases, with 8 bases left between them. CDR3 length: 14 residues. From germline, CDR1 is LNHNV and CDR2 YYDKDF (reference sequence).